The following is a T cell receptor beta chain sequence with its context. CDR1 is SGHRS and CDR2 is YFSETQ in the germline V gene. V lost 3 bases to trimming and J lost 2 bases, with 15 bases between them. The CDR3 totals 15 residues. The data were obtained in a study of blood T cell repertoires in COVID-19. About the study: Samples representing acute and convalescent COVID-19 were sourced from the United States, Italy and Spain. T cells, B-cell-depleted T cells, or PBMCs provided the cDNA or gDNA that served as material.

TCRdb's table, derived via immunoSEQ multiplex PCR, lists solely in-frame clones and lacks some. The table has about 180,000 clones, around 88% seen once; the top ten hold roughly 4%. The rearrangement links TRBV5-1 to TRBJ2-7; a weak D match, TRBD2 (8 bases). Sequencing used peripheral blood. The receptor was isolated from a woman aged 25 to 39 with acute or convalescent COVID-19. The chain's CDR3 is CASSSGGTVTYEQYF. CDR3 nucleotide sequence: TGCGCCAGCAGCTCGGGGGGGACAGTAACCTACGAGCAGTACTTC.